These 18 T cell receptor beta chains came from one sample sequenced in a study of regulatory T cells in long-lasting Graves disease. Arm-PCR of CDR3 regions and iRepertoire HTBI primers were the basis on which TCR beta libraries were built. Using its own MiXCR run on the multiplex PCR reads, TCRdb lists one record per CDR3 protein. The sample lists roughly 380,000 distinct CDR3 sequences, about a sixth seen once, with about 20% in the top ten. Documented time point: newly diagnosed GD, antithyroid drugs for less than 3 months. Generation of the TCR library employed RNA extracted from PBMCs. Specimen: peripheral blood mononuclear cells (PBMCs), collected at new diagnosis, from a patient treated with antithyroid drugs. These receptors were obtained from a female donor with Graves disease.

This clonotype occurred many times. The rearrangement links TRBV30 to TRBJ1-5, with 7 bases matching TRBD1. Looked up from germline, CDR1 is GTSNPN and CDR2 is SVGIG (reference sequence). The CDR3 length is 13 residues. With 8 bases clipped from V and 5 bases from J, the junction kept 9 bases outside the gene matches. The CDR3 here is CAGSPGQHQPQHF. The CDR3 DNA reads TGTGCCGGGTCTCCGGGACAGCATCAGCCCCAGCATTTT.

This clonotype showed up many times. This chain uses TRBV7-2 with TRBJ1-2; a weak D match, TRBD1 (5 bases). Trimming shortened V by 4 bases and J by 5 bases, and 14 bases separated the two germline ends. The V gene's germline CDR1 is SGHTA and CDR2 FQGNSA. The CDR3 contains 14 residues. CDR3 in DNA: TGTGCCAGCAGCTGGGACGCAGGACCATATGGCTACACCTTC. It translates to CASSWDAGPYGYTF.

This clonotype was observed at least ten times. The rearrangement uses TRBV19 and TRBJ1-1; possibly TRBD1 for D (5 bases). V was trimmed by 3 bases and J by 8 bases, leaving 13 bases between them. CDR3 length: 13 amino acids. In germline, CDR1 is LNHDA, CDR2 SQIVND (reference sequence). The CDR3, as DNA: TGTGCCAGTAGTATCGGAGGGGTACTCGAAGCTTTCTTT. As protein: CASSIGGVLEAFF.

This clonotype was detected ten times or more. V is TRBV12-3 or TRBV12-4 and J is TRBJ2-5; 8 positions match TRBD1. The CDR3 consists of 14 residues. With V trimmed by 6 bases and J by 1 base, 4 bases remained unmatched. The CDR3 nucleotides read TGTGCCAGCAGACGAGGACAGGGCCAAGAGACCCAGTACTTC. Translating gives CASRRGQGQETQYF.

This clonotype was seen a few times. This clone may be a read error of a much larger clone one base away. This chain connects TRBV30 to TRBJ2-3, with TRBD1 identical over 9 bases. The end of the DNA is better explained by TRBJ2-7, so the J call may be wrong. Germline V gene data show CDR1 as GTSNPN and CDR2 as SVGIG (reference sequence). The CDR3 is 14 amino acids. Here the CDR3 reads CARSVLQGAYEQYF. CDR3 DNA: TGTGCCCGGAGTGTACTACAGGGGGCTTACGAGCAGTACTTC.

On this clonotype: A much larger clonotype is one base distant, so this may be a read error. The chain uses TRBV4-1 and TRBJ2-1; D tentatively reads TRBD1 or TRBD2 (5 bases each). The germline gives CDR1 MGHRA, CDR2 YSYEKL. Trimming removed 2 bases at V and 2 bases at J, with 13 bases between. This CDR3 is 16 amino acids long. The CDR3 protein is CASSQPDMGAYNEQFF. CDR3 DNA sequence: TGCGCCAGCAGCCAACCGGACATGGGGGCCTACAATGAGCAGTTCTTC.

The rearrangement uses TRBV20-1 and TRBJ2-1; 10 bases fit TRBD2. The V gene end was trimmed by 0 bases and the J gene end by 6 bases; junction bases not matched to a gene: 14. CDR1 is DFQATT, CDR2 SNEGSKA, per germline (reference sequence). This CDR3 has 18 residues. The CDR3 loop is CSARDIARTGLAINEQFF. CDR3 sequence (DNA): TGCAGTGCTAGAGACATAGCACGGACGGGACTAGCGATCAATGAGCAGTTCTTC.

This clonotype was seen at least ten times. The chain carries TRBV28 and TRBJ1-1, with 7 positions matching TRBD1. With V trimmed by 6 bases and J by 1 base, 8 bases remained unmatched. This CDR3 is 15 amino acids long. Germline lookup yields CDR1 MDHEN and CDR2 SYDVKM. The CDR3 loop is CASRLLGTANTEAFF. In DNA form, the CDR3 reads TGTGCCAGCAGGCTACTCGGGACAGCGAACACTGAAGCTTTCTTT.

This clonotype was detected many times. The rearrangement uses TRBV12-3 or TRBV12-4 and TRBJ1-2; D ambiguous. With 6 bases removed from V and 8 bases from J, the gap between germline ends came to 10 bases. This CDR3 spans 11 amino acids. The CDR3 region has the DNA TGTGCCAGCAGAGGACCGTCGGGCTACACCTTC. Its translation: CASRGPSGYTF.

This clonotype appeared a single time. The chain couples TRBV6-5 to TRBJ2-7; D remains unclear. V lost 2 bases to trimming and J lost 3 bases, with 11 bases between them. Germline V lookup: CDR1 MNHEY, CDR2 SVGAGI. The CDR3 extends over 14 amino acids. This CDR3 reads CASSYGSGDYEQYF. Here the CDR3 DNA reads TGTGCCAGCAGTTACGGCTCGGGTGACTACGAGCAGTACTTC.

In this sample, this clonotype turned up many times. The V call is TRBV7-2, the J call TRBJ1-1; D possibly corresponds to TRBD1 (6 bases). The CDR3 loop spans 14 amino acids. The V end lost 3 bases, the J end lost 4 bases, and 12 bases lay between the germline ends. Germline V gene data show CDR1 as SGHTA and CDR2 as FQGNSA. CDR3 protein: CASSFTGKATEAFF. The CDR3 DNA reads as TGTGCCAGCAGCTTTACAGGGAAGGCCACTGAAGCTTTCTTT.

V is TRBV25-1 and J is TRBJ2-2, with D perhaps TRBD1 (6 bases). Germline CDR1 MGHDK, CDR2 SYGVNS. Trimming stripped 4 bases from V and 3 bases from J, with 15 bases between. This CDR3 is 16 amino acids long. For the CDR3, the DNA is TGTGCCAGCAGTGCCACGGGACAAATGTACACCGGGGAGCTGTTTTTT. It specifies CASSATGQMYTGELFF.

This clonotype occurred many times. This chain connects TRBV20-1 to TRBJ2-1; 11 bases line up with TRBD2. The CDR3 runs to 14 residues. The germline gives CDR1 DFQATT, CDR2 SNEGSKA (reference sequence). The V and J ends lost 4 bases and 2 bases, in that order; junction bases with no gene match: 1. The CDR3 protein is CSATSGGTYNEQFF. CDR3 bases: TGCAGTGCTACTAGCGGGGGGACCTACAATGAGCAGTTCTTC.

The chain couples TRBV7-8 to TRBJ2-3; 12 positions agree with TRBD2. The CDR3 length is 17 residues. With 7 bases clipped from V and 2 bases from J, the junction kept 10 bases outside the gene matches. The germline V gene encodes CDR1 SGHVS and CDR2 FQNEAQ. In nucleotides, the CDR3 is TGTGCCAGCACCACCGGACTAGCGGGAACCAACACAGATACGCAGTATTTT. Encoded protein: CASTTGLAGTNTDTQYF.

In DNA form, the CDR3 reads TGTGCCAGCAGCTTAGATGGCGGGAGGGCAGATACGCAGTATTTT. Encoded protein: CASSLDGGRADTQYF. The rearrangement links TRBV7-8 to TRBJ2-3; 9 nucleotides match TRBD2. The trim removed 1 base at V and 4 bases at J, leaving 3 bases unmatched. CDR1 and CDR2 (germline): SGHVS, FQNEAQ. The CDR3 covers 15 residues.

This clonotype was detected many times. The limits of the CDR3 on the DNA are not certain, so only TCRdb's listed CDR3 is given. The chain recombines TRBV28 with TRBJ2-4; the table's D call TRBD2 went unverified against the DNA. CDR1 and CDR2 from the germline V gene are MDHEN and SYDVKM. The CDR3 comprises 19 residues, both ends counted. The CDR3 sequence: CASSSSWTSGRLGRNIQYF.

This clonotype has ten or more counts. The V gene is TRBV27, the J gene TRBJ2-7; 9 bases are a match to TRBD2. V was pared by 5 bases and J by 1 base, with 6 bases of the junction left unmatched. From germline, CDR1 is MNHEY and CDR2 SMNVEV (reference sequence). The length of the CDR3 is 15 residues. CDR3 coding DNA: TGTGCCAGCAGTGAATATAGCGGGGGATCCTACGAGCAGTACTTC. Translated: CASSEYSGGSYEQYF.

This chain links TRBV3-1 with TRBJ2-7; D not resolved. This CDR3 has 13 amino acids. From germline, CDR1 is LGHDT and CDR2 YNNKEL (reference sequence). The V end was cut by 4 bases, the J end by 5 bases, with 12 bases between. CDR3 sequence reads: CASSPRLANEQYF. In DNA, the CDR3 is TGTGCCAGCAGCCCCCGTTTGGCGAACGAGCAGTACTTC.